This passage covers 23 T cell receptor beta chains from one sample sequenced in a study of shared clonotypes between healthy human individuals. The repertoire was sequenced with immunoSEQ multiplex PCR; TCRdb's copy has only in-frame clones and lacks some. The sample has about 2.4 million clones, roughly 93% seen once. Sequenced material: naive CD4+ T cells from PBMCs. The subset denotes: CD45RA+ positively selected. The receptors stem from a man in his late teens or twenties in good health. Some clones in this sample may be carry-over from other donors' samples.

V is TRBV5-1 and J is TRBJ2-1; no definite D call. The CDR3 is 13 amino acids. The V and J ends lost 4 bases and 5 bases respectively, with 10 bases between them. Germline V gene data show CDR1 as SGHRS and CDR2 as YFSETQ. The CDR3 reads CASSADPDNEQFF. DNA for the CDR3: TGCGCCAGCAGCGCAGACCCAGACAATGAGCAGTTCTTC.

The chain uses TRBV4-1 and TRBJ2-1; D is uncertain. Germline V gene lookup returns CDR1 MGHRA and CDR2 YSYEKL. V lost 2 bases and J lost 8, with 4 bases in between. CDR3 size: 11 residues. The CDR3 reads CASSQYDEQFF. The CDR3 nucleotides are TGCGCCAGCAGCCAATACGATGAGCAGTTCTTC.

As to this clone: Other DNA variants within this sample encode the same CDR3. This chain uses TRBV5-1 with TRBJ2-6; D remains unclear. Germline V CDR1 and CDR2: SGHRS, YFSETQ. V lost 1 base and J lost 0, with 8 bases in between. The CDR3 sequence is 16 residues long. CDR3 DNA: TGCGCCAGCAGCTTGAGCAGGAGCTCTGGGGCCAACGTCCTGACTTTC. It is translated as CASSLSRSSGANVLTF.

The CDR3 loop is CASFPQLTGSDEQYF. The CDR3 bases are TGTGCCAGCTTCCCCCAACTTACAGGGTCCGACGAGCAGTACTTC. V is TRBV6-6 and J is TRBJ2-7, with a tentative D call TRBD1 (6 bases). Germline V gene data show CDR1 as MNHNY and CDR2 as SVGAGI (reference sequence). The CDR3 is 15 amino acids. The V end lost 8 bases, the J end lost 5 bases, and 22 bases lay between the germline ends.

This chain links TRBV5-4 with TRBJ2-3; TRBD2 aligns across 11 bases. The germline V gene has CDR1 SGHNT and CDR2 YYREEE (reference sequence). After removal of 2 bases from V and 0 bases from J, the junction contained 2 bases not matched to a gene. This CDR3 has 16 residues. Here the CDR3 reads CASSFSGRVSTDTQYF. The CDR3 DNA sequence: TGTGCCAGCAGCTTTAGCGGGAGGGTGAGCACAGATACGCAGTATTTT.

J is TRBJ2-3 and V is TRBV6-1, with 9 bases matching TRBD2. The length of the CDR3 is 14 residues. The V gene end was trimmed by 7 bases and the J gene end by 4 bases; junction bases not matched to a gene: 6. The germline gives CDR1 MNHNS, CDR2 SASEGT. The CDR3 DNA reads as TGTGCCAGCAAGGTAGCGGGAGCGGCAGATACGCAGTATTTT. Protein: CASKVAGAADTQYF.

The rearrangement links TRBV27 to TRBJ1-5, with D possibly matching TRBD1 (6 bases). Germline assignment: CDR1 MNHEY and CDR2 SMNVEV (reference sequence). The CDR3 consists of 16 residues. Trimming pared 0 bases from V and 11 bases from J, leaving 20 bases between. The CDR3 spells CASSLSASLQGSAQHF. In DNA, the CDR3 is TGTGCCAGCAGTTTATCGGCCTCCCTCCAGGGGTCGGCCCAGCATTTT.

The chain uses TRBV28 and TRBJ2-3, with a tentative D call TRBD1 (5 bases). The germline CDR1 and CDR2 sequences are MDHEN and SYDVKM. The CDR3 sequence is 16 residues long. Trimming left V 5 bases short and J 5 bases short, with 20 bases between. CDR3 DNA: TGTGCCAGCAGTCCTGAAGGACACAAATCCCAAGATACGCAGTATTTT. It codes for CASSPEGHKSQDTQYF.

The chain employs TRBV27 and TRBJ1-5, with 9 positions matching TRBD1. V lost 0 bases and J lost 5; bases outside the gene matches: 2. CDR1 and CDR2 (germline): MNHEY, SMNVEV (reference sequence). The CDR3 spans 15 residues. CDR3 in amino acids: CASSLSGQGYQPQHF. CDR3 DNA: TGTGCCAGCAGTTTATCGGGACAGGGCTATCAGCCCCAGCATTTT.

The CDR3 spells CASSLGGTTTSTDTQYF. The CDR3 DNA reads as TGCGCCAGCAGCTTGGGGGGAACTACCACTAGCACAGATACGCAGTATTTT. The V gene is TRBV5-1, the J gene TRBJ2-3; D is unclear. Germline V lookup: CDR1 SGHRS, CDR2 YFSETQ. CDR3 length: 17 residues. With 0 bases removed from V and 0 bases from J, the gap between germline ends came to 14 bases.

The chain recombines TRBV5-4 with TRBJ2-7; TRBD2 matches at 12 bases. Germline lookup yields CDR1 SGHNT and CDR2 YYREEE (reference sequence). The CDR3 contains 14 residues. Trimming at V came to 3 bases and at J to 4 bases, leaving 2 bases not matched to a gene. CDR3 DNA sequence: TGTGCCAGCAGCTCTACTAGCGGGAGGTACGAGCAGTACTTC. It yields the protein CASSSTSGRYEQYF.

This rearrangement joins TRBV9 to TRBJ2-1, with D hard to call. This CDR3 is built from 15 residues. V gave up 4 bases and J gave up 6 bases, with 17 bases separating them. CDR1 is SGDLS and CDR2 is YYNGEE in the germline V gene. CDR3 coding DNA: TGTGCCAGCAGCTTAACGTTGGAACAGAGCAATGAGCAGTTCTTC. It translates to CASSLTLEQSNEQFF. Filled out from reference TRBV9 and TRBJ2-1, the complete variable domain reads DSGVTQTPKHLITATGQRVTLRCSPRSGDLSVYWYQQSLDQGLQFLIQYYNGEERAKGNILERFSAQQFPDLHSELNLSSLELGDSALYFCASSLTLEQSNEQFFGPGTRLTVL.

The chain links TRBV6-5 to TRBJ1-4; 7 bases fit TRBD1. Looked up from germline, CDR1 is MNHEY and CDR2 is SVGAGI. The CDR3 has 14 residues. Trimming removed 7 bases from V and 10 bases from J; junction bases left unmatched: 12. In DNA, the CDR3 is TGTGCCAGCAACCACAGGGGAGGGGCGGGAAAACTGTTTTTT. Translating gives CASNHRGGAGKLFF.

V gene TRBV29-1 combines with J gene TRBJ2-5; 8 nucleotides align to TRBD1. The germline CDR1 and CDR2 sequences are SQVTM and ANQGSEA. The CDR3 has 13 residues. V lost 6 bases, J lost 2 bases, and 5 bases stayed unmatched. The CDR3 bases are TGCAGCGTAAGACAGGGGCTTCAAGAGACCCAGTACTTC. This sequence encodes CSVRQGLQETQYF.

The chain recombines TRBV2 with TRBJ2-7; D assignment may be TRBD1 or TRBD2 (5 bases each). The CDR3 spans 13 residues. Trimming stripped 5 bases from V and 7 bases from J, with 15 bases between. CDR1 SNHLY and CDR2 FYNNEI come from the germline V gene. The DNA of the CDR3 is TGTGCCAGCAGTCCCCGGCTAGCAGGGGAGCAGTACTTC. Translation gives CASSPRLAGEQYF.

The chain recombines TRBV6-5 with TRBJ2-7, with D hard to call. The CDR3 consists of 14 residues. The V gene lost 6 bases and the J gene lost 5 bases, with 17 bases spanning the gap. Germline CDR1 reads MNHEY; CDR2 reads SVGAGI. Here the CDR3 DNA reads TGTGCCAGCAGGTCGGAGATGTTCCGGGACGAGCAGTACTTC. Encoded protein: CASRSEMFRDEQYF.

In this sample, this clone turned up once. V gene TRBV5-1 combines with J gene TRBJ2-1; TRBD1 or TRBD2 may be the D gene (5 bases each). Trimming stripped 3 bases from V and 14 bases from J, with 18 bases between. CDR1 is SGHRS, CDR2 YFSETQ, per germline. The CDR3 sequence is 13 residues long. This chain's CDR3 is CASSSDWDPRKFF. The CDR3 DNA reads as TGCGCCAGCAGCTCGGACTGGGACCCGAGGAAGTTCTTC.

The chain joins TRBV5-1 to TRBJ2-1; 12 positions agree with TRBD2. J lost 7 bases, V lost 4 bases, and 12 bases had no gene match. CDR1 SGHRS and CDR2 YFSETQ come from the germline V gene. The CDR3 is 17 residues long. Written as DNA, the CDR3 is TGCGCCAGCAGCCCCCCCCTAGCGGGAGGGCCCGGGAATGAGCAGTTCTTC. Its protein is CASSPPLAGGPGNEQFF.

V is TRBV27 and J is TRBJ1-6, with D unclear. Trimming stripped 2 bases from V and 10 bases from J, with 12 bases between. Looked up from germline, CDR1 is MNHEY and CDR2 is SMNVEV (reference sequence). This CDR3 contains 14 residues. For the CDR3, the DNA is TGTGCCAGCAGTTTAGAGGGCCCCCAATCACCCCTCCACTTT. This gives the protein CASSLEGPQSPLHF.

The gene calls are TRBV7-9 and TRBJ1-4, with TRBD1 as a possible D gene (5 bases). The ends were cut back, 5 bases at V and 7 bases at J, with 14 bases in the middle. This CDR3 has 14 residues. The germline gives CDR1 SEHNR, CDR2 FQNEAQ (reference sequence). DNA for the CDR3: TGTGCCAGCAGCCCCCGGGGCGGAGGTGAAAAACTGTTTTTT. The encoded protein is CASSPRGGGEKLFF.

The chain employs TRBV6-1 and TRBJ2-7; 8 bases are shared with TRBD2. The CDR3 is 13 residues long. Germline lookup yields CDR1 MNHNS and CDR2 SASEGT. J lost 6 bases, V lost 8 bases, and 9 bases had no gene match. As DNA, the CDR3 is TGTGCCAGCTGGACTAGCCCAAGAGTCGAGCAGTACTTC. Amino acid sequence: CASWTSPRVEQYF.

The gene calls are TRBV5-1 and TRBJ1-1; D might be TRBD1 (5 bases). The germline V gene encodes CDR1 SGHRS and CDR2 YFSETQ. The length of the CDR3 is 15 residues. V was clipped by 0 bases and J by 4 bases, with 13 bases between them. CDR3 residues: CASSLVISGGTEAFF. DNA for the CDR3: TGCGCCAGCAGCTTGGTAATAAGCGGGGGCACTGAAGCTTTCTTT.

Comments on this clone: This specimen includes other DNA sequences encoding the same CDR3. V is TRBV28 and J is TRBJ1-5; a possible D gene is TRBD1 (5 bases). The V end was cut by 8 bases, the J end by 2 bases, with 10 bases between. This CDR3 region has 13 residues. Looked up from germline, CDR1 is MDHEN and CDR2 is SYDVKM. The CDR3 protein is CASRQGGNQPQHF. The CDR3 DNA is TGTGCCAGCCGACAAGGGGGCAATCAGCCCCAGCATTTT.